Listed here are 28 T cell receptor beta chains from one sample, sequenced in a study of T cells expressing NK-cell markers. TCRdb reprocessed the 5' RACE reads and reports one entry per CDR3 protein, with no DNA. The table counts about 410,000 distinct CDR3 sequences; approximately 11% lies in the top ten. Sequenced material: blood T cells: a sorted CD56 or NKG2C T cell subset, CD4+ or CD8+ T cells, or bulk PBMC T cells (not recorded which). The receptors were sampled from a woman aged 50 to 60 in good health.

J is TRBJ2-4 and V is TRBV29-1; TCRdb gives TRBD1 as the D gene, but with no DNA this cannot be confirmed. This CDR3 spans 14 amino acids. Germline loops: CDR1 SQVTM, CDR2 ANQGSEA. CDR3 residues: CSVRERQGKNIQYF.

The J gene is TRBJ1-1, the V gene TRBV12-3 or TRBV12-4. The CDR3 totals 15 residues. The CDR3 spells CASSTKDGGGTEAFF.

The V gene is TRBV29-1, the J gene TRBJ2-5; lacking DNA, the TRBD2 call made by TCRdb goes unchecked. The CDR3 has 13 amino acids. Germline CDR1 reads SQVTM; CDR2 reads ANQGSEA. CDR3 region: CSVDSGGKETQYF.

The chain recombines TRBV5-1 with TRBJ2-2; TCRdb names TRBD1, which stays unverified in the absence of DNA. Germline-derived CDR1 and CDR2 are SGHRS and YFSETQ. This CDR3 spans 16 amino acids. CDR3: CASSPLGQLTTGELFF.

J is TRBJ2-1 and V is TRBV29-1; the D call from TCRdb, TRBD1, cannot be confirmed without DNA. The CDR3 loop spans 13 amino acids. Germline-derived CDR1 and CDR2 are SQVTM and ANQGSEA. CDR3 region: CSVRQGMYNEQFF.

This chain connects TRBV4-2 to TRBJ1-1; TCRdb's D call of TRBD1 is untestable without DNA. This CDR3 is built from 15 residues. The germline CDR1 and CDR2 sequences are LGHNA and YNFKEQ. The CDR3 region is CASSRLTGVNTEAFF.

The CDR3 loop is CAWKGATYEQYF. The V gene is TRBV30, the J gene TRBJ2-7. The CDR3 extends over 12 amino acids. CDR1 is GTSNPN, CDR2 SVGIG, per germline (reference sequence).

The chain's CDR3 is CSARGTLAGKYEQYF. The chain joins TRBV20-1 to TRBJ2-7; with no DNA, the TCRdb D assignment of TRBD2 cannot be verified. CDR3 length: 15 residues. Germline loops: CDR1 DFQATT, CDR2 SNEGSKA (reference sequence).

This chain joins TRBV12-3 or TRBV12-4 and TRBJ1-2; TCRdb's assignment of TRBD1 cannot be checked, as there is no DNA. This CDR3 is built from 17 residues. CDR3 sequence reads: CASSLGIGTGSNYGYTF.

The CDR3 loop is CASSVALRQGYTEAFF. This chain connects TRBV9 to TRBJ1-1; no DNA is available, so the TRBD1 call from TCRdb remains unchecked. The length of the CDR3 is 16 residues. CDR1 and CDR2 (germline): SGDLS, YYNGEE. Drawing the rest from reference TRBV9 and TRBJ1-1, the complete variable domain is DSGVTQTPKHLITATGQRVTLRCSPRSGDLSVYWYQQSLDQGLQFLIQYYNGEERAKGNILERFSAQQFPDLHSELNLSSLELGDSALYFCASSVALRQGYTEAFFGQGTRLTVV.

The chain employs TRBV5-1 and TRBJ2-1. This CDR3 spans 17 amino acids. Germline V lookup: CDR1 SGHRS, CDR2 YFSETQ. CDR3 residues: CASSMTTPQLNYNEQFF.

The CDR3 here is CASSPGGNYEQYF. J is TRBJ2-7 and V is TRBV7-3; no DNA is available, so the TRBD1 call from TCRdb remains unchecked. Germline V gene sequence: CDR1 SGHTA, CDR2 FQGTGA. CDR3 length: 13 residues. The full variable domain, its missing parts supplied by reference TRBV7-3 and TRBJ2-7, is GAGVSQTPSNKVTEKGKYVELRCDPISGHTALYWYRQSLGQGPEFLIYFQGTGAADDSGLPNDRFFAVRPEGSVSTLKIQRTERGDSAVYLCASSPGGNYEQYFGPGTRLTVT.

The chain has TRBV25-1 and TRBJ2-3; TCRdb reports TRBD1, a call that lacks DNA to check it against. The CDR3 sequence is 17 residues long. The V gene's germline CDR1 is MGHDK and CDR2 SYGVNS. CDR3: CASSAYSGQGDTDTQYF. The full variable domain, with the rest looked up from reference TRBV25-1 and TRBJ2-3, is EADIYQTPRYLVIGTGKKITLECSQTMGHDKMYWYQQDPGMELHLIHYSYGVNSTEKGDLSSESTVSRIRTEHFPLTLESARPSHTSQYLCASSAYSGQGDTDTQYFGPGTRLTVL.

The chain combines TRBV6-1 with TRBJ2-1; without DNA, the TCRdb call of TRBD1 cannot be checked. The germline V gene has CDR1 MNHNS and CDR2 SASEGT. The CDR3 contains 12 residues. This chain's CDR3 is CAILPEGWGQFF.

This sequence joins TRBV28 and TRBJ1-1; TCRdb's assignment of TRBD1 cannot be checked, as there is no DNA. The germline V gene has CDR1 MDHEN and CDR2 SYDVKM. The length of the CDR3 is 14 residues. The CDR3 loop reads CASSPLGGGTEAFF.

The genes are TRBV3-1 and TRBJ2-1; the D call of TRBD1 rests on TCRdb alone, since no DNA is present to check it. Germline assignment: CDR1 LGHDT and CDR2 YNNKEL (reference sequence). This CDR3 spans 15 amino acids. CDR3 in amino acids: CASSYRGRIIYEQFF.

This chain uses TRBV27 with TRBJ1-4. The CDR3 covers 13 residues. Per germline, CDR1 MNHEY and CDR2 SMNVEV (reference sequence). Here the CDR3 reads CASSDIPNEKLFF.

J is TRBJ2-1 and V is TRBV12-3 or TRBV12-4; as DNA is missing, the TRBD2 call by TCRdb cannot be tested. The CDR3 extends over 15 amino acids. Here the CDR3 reads CASRPLSGRPNEQFF.

The chain couples TRBV2 to TRBJ2-7; TCRdb proposes TRBD2, but this gene call is untestable without DNA. Germline CDR1 reads SNHLY; CDR2 reads FYNNEI. The CDR3 contains 13 residues. CDR3 region: CARQTGPRGKQYF.

V is TRBV6-5 and J is TRBJ2-2; TCRdb selects TRBD2, and the lack of DNA leaves this call unchecked. The CDR3 has 13 residues. CDR1 MNHEY and CDR2 SVGAGI come from the germline V gene. CDR3 loop: CATGRSNTGELFF.

The V gene is TRBV27, the J gene TRBJ2-5; TCRdb returns TRBD2, unconfirmable since there is no DNA. The CDR3 consists of 14 residues. CDR1 and CDR2 (germline): MNHEY, SMNVEV (reference sequence). The CDR3 sequence is CASMDSGGGETQYF.

V and J are TRBV5-5 and TRBJ1-2. CDR3 length: 14 amino acids. CDR1 SGHKS and CDR2 YYEKEE come from the germline V gene (reference sequence). The CDR3 sequence is CASSLESLNYGYTF.

The chain carries TRBV6-5 and TRBJ1-5. This CDR3 is 14 amino acids long. Germline lookup yields CDR1 MNHEY and CDR2 SVGAGI. This CDR3 is CASNPLPSNQPQHF.

The CDR3 loop reads CASSSGGEQPQHF. V usage is TRBV11-3 and J usage is TRBJ1-5. CDR3 length equals 13 residues. Germline V gene data show CDR1 as SGHNT and CDR2 as YENEEA.

The rearrangement joins TRBV10-2 to TRBJ2-3; no DNA is available, so the TRBD2 call from TCRdb remains unchecked. Germline assignment: CDR1 WSHSY and CDR2 SAAADI. This CDR3 region has 17 residues. The CDR3 sequence is CASSESLLARFTDTQYF.

This rearrangement joins TRBV20-1 to TRBJ2-2. The CDR3 contains 13 residues. Germline assignment: CDR1 DFQATT and CDR2 SNEGSKA (reference sequence). This chain's CDR3 is CSASERRTGELFF.

The chain employs TRBV13 and TRBJ1-2. The CDR3 runs to 15 residues. Germline loops: CDR1 PRHDT, CDR2 FYEKMQ (reference sequence). Here the CDR3 reads CASSFSAENFYGYTF.

The chain joins TRBV5-1 to TRBJ1-1; the D gene TCRdb calls, TRBD1, cannot be checked with no DNA. CDR3 length equals 15 residues. Looked up from germline, CDR1 is SGHRS and CDR2 is YFSETQ. The CDR3 reads CASTSDNPWNTEAFF.